This T cell receptor beta chain was documented in a study of CD8+CD57+ T cells in acquired aplastic anemia. Study-level information: The mean DNA yield obtained from sorted CD4+ and CD8+ cells came to roughly 3.4 ug.

TCR beta VDJ and CDR3 were profiled, and genomic DNA was the template. TCRdb fed the reads into MiXCR, producing one record per CDR3 protein. The data hold approximately 250,000 distinct CDR3 sequences, with roughly 82% observed a single time. Patients who underwent sequencing had shown CD8+CD57+ cell expansion by flow cytometry. A severe acquired aplastic anemia diagnosis applied to all patients. The CDR3 consists of 17 residues. Trimming at V came to 6 bases and at J to 9 bases, leaving 20 bases not matched to a gene. Germline V gives CDR1 SGHTA, CDR2 FQGTGA. The receptor comes from a human donor with aplastic anemia. Sequenced input: sorted CD4+, CD8+, or CD8+CD57+ T cells (not recorded which) from PBMCs. The chain is built from TRBV7-3 and TRBJ2-3; 8 bases agree with TRBD1. CDR3 residues: CASSYPQGVESEHTQYF. The CDR3 DNA sequence: TGTGCCAGCAGTTATCCACAGGGGGTCGAGTCCGAACACACGCAGTATTTT. The whole variable domain, filled in from reference TRBV7-3 and TRBJ2-3, reads GAGVSQTPSNKVTEKGKYVELRCDPISGHTALYWYRQSLGQGPEFLIYFQGTGAADDSGLPNDRFFAVRPEGSVSTLKIQRTERGDSAVYLCASSYPQGVESEHTQYFGPGTRLTVL.